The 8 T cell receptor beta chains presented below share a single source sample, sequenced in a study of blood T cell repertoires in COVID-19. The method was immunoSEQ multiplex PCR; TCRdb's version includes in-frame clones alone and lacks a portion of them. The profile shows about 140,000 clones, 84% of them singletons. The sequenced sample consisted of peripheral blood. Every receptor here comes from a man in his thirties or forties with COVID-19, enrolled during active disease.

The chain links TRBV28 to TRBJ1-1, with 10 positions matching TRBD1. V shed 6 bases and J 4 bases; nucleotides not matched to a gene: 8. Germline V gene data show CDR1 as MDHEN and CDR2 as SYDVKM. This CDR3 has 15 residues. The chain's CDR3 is CASRPGQGGATEAFF. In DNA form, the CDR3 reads TGTGCCAGCAGACCAGGACAGGGGGGAGCCACTGAAGCTTTCTTT.

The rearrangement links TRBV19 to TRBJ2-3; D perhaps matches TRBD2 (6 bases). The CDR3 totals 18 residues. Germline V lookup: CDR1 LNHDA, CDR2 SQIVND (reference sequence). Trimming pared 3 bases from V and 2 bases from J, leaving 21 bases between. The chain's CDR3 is CASSIIRKGLFHTDTQYF. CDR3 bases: TGTGCCAGTAGTATCATACGTAAGGGACTTTTCCACACAGATACGCAGTATTTT.

This chain's CDR3 is CASSLAGTSGRASTDTQYF. The CDR3 coding sequence is TGCGCCAGCAGCTTGGCCGGGACTAGCGGGAGGGCTAGCACAGATACGCAGTATTTT. The rearrangement links TRBV5-1 to TRBJ2-3; 16 nucleotides line up with TRBD2. CDR3 length: 19 amino acids. CDR1 and CDR2 from the germline V gene are SGHRS and YFSETQ. The ends lost 0 bases at V and 0 bases at J; junction bases unmatched: 4.

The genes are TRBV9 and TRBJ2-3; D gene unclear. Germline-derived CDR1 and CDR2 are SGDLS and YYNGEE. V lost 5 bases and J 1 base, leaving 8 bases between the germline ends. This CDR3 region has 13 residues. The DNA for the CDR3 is TGTGCCAGCAGTGACTTGGGCACAGATACGCAGTATTTT. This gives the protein CASSDLGTDTQYF. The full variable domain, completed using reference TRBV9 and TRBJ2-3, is DSGVTQTPKHLITATGQRVTLRCSPRSGDLSVYWYQQSLDQGLQFLIQYYNGEERAKGNILERFSAQQFPDLHSELNLSSLELGDSALYFCASSDLGTDTQYFGPGTRLTVL.

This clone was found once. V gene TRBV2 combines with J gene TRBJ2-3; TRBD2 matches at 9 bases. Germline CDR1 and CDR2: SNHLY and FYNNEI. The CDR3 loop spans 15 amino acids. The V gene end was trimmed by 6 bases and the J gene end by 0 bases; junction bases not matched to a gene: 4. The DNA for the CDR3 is TGTGCCAGCAGGGATACTAGCGGGAGCACAGATACGCAGTATTTT. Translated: CASRDTSGSTDTQYF.

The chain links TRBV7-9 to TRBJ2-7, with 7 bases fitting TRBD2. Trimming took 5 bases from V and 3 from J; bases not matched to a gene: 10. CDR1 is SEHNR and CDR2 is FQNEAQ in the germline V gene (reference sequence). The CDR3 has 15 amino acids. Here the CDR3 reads CASSPESGRGYEQYF. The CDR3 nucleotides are TGTGCCAGCAGCCCCGAGTCAGGGAGGGGCTACGAGCAGTACTTC.

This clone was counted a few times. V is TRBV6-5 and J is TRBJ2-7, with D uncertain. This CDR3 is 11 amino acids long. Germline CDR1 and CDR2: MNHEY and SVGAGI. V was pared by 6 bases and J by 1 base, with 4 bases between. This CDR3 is CASRSSYEQYF. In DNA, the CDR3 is TGTGCCAGCAGGAGTTCCTACGAGCAGTACTTC.

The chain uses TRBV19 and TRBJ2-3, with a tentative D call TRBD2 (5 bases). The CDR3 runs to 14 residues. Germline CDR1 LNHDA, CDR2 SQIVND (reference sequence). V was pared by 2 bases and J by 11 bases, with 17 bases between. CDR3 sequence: CASSIRSEELRQYF. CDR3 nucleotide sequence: TGTGCCAGTAGTATACGTAGCGAAGAACTTAGGCAGTATTTT.